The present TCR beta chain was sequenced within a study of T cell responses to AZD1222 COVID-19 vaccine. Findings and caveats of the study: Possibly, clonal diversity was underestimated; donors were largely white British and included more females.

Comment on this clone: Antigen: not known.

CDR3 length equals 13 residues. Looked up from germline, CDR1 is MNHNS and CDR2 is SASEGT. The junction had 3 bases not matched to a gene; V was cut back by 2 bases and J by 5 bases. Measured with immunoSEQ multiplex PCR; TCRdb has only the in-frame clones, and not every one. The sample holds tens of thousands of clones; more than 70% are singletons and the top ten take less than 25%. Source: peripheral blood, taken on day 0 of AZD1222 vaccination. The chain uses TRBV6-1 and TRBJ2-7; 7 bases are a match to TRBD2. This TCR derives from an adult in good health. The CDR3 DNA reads TGTGCCAGCAGTGAAAGCGGGGTCGACGAGCAGTACTTC. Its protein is CASSESGVDEQYF.